Shown below are 7 T cell receptor beta chains from a single sample sequenced in a study of shared clonotypes between healthy human individuals. Assay used: immunoSEQ multiplex PCR; TCRdb lists only in-frame clones, some missing. The data contain over 750,000 clones, about 96% of them singletons. As defined, naive CD8 cells were CD45RO-negative and positively selected for CCR7, with terminally differentiated effector memory CD45RA+ cells excluded. Sequenced material: naive CD8+ T cells sorted from blood. These TCRs come from a man aged 30 to 45 in good health.

The sample holds one count of this clone. This CDR3 is CASSLLSGQLNEQFF. CDR3 DNA sequence: TGTGCCAGCAGTTTATTATCGGGACAACTCAATGAGCAGTTCTTC. This chain joins TRBV27 and TRBJ2-1; weak D call: TRBD1 (6 bases). The CDR3 has 15 residues. The V end was cut by 1 base, the J end by 6 bases, with 13 bases between. CDR1 MNHEY and CDR2 SMNVEV come from the germline V gene (reference sequence).

The chain is built from TRBV5-6 and TRBJ2-1; TRBD1 aligns across 8 bases. The CDR3 covers 17 residues. CDR1 is SGHDT, CDR2 YYEEEE, per germline. V dropped 2 bases and J dropped 4; count of bases not matched to a gene: 11. CDR3 sequence (DNA): TGTGCCAGCAGCTTTTACAGGCAGGACAGGGAATACAATGAGCAGTTCTTC. Its protein product is CASSFYRQDREYNEQFF.

The genes are TRBV18 and TRBJ2-7, with a tentative D call TRBD2 (6 bases). The CDR3 totals 13 residues. CDR1 is KGHSH and CDR2 is LQKENI in the germline V gene. V was cut by 5 bases and J by 5 bases, with 13 bases left in between. This chain's CDR3 is CASSELDYDEQYF. The DNA for the CDR3 is TGTGCCAGCTCAGAGCTGGACTACGACGAGCAGTACTTC.

The V gene is TRBV11-2, the J gene TRBJ2-7; either TRBD1 or TRBD2 may supply D (6 bases each). Germline assignment: CDR1 SGHAT and CDR2 FQNNGV. Trimming removed 0 bases at V and 0 bases at J, with 12 bases between. The CDR3 is 16 residues long. The DNA for the CDR3 is TGTGCCAGCAGCTTAGAGGGCAGGGGACTCTCCTACGAGCAGTACTTC. This sequence encodes CASSLEGRGLSYEQYF.

The V gene is TRBV7-9, the J gene TRBJ2-5; the D gene is possibly TRBD1 (6 bases). Trimming left V 8 bases short and J 3 bases short, with 10 bases between. The germline gives CDR1 SEHNR, CDR2 FQNEAQ (reference sequence). CDR3 size: 12 residues. Written as DNA, the CDR3 is TGTGCCAGCGGGGGCAGGGAAGAGACCCAGTACTTC. This codes for CASGGREETQYF.

V usage is TRBV7-2 and J usage is TRBJ2-1, with D uncertain. Germline V lookup: CDR1 SGHTA, CDR2 FQGNSA. The CDR3 has 14 residues. V was clipped by 5 bases and J by 3 bases, with 11 bases between them. The CDR3 sequence is CASSLNPDYNEQFF. In DNA, the CDR3 is TGTGCCAGCAGCCTTAATCCAGACTACAATGAGCAGTTCTTC.

The V gene is TRBV5-1, the J gene TRBJ2-1, with D uncertain. V dropped 0 bases and J dropped 2 bases, with 6 bases sitting between them. Looked up from germline, CDR1 is SGHRS and CDR2 is YFSETQ. The CDR3 is made up of 14 amino acids. This chain's CDR3 is CASSLAYPYNEQFF. The CDR3 coding sequence is TGCGCCAGCAGCTTGGCCTACCCCTACAATGAGCAGTTCTTC.